This T cell receptor beta chain was observed in a study of beta chain features in type 1 diabetes. Study-wide background: Sorted cells, about 99 million in number, were examined across all samples. General observations from the study: In every one of the four CD4+ subsets, TCRB CDR3s were moderately but significantly shorter in Type 1 diabetes patients. Patients with type 1 diabetes carried fewer insertions and had more deletions at their VDJ junctions.

The germline V gene has CDR1 MDHEN and CDR2 SYDVKM. The CDR3 length is 12 residues. V shed 1 base and J shed 6 bases, with 4 bases lying between them. About this clone itself: Its antigen remains unknown. Other DNA sequences of this sample code for an identical CDR3.

Expressed TCRB transcripts got sequenced, as all isolated RNA was reverse transcribed. Generated by immunoSEQ multiplex PCR, the TCRdb table keeps only in-frame clones and is missing some. Of over 700,000 clones listed, roughly a sixth were seen once; the top ten hold 0.023%. Sequencing was carried out using naive CD4+ T cells from blood. The J gene is TRBJ2-1, the V gene TRBV28, with no clear D. This TCR derives from a woman under 30 in good health. DNA of the CDR3: TGTGCCAGCAGTTTATTGGGCAATGAGCAGTTCTTC. Encoded protein: CASSLLGNEQFF.